A single sample gave rise to the 7 T cell receptor beta chains below, sequenced in a study of CD8 T cells in Susac syndrome. Random hexamers were used to reverse transcribe an amount of 0.5 to 1 ug RNA. Each CDR3 protein is one row after TCRdb ran MiXCR on the immunoSEQ multiplex PCR reads. Among around 190,000 distinct CDR3 sequences listed, 85% to 95% were seen once. Sequencing was done on a sample of CD4+ T cells from PBMCs. The receptors come from a human donor in good health.

The rearrangement links TRBV20-1 to TRBJ1-1; D possibly corresponds to TRBD1 (5 bases). CDR1 is DFQATT, CDR2 SNEGSKA, per germline (reference sequence). This CDR3 is built from 12 residues. CDR3 nucleotide sequence: TGCAGCCGGGGGGTAGTGAACACTGAAGCTTTCTTT. Protein product: CSRGVVNTEAFF.

The rearrangement uses TRBV18 and TRBJ1-1; D perhaps matches TRBD1 (5 bases). V dropped 7 bases and J dropped 2 bases, with 14 bases sitting between them. The CDR3 runs to 14 residues. The germline gives CDR1 KGHSH, CDR2 LQKENI. CDR3 protein: CASFADSINTEAFF. The CDR3 coding sequence is TGTGCCAGCTTCGCCGACAGCATCAACACTGAAGCTTTCTTT. Combining the CDR3 with reference TRBV18 and TRBJ1-1 gives the whole variable domain NAGVMQNPRHLVRRRGQEARLRCSPMKGHSHVYWYRQLPEEGLKFMVYLQKENIIDESGMPKERFSAEFPKEGPSILRIQQVVRGDSAAYFCASFADSINTEAFFGQGTRLTVV.

V usage is TRBV7-9 and J usage is TRBJ2-7, with 14 nucleotides matching TRBD2. Per germline, CDR1 SEHNR and CDR2 FQNEAQ (reference sequence). V shed 6 bases and J 4 bases; nucleotides not matched to a gene: 8. The CDR3 runs to 16 residues. The CDR3 here is CASRSGTSGSQYEQYV. CDR3 bases: TGTGCCAGCAGGTCCGGGACTAGCGGGAGCCAGTACGAGCAGTACGTC.

The V gene is TRBV28, the J gene TRBJ1-2; no clear D gene. Trimming removed 1 base from V and 7 bases from J, with 28 bases in between. The germline gives CDR1 MDHEN, CDR2 SYDVKM. CDR3 length: 19 amino acids. For the CDR3, the DNA is TGTGCCAGCAGTTTATTCCACGGCCTCTCGGTTCCCCCGCAGCTTGGCTACACCTTC. It is translated as CASSLFHGLSVPPQLGYTF.

The V call is TRBV3-1, the J call TRBJ2-1; 8 nucleotides line up with TRBD1. This CDR3 contains 14 residues. V was clipped by 4 bases and J by 8 bases; unmatched bases: 7. Germline lookup yields CDR1 LGHDT and CDR2 YNNKEL (reference sequence). This CDR3 is CASSRRLTGDEQFF. The CDR3 coding sequence is TGTGCCAGCAGCCGCCGACTGACAGGGGATGAGCAGTTCTTC.

The rearrangement links TRBV29-1 to TRBJ2-3; 8 bases line up with TRBD2. The CDR3 consists of 13 residues. Germline loops: CDR1 SQVTM, CDR2 ANQGSEA. J lost 2 bases, V lost 4 bases, and 2 bases had no gene match. In DNA, the CDR3 is TGCAGCGTTGTAGCGGGGTTCACAGATACGCAGTATTTT. This encodes CSVVAGFTDTQYF.

This clonotype was detected only once. The chain links TRBV12-3 or TRBV12-4 to TRBJ2-7; D call uncertain. The CDR3 is 14 residues long. The V and J ends lost 3 bases and 0 bases respectively, with 9 bases between them. The CDR3 protein is CASSLGLDSYEQYV. CDR3 bases: TGTGCCAGCAGTTTGGGCTTAGACTCCTACGAGCAGTACGTC.